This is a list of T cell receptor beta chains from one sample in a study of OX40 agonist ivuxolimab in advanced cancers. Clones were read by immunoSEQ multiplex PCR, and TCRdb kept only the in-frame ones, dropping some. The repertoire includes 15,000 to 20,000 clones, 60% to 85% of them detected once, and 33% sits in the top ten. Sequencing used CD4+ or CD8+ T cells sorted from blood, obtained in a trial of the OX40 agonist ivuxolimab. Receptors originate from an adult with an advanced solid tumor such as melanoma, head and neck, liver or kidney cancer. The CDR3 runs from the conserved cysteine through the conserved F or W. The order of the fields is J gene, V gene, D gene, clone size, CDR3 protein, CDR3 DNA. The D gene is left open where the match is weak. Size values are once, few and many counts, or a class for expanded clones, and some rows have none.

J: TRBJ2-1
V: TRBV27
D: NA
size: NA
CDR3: CASSSNDWNEQFF
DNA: TGTGCCAGCAGTTCGAACGACTGGAATGAGCAGTTCTTC

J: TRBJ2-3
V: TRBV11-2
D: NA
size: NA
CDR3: CASSFWGSTDTQYF
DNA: TGTGCCAGCAGCTTTTGGGGTAGCACAGATACGCAGTATTTT

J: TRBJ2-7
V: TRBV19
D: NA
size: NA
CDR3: CASSMAGLSYEQYF
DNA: TGTGCCAGTAGTATGGCCGGACTCTCCTACGAGCAGTACTTC

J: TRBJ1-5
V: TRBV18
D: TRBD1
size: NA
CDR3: CASSLDRALNQPQHF
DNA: TGTGCCAGCTCCCTCGACAGGGCCCTCAATCAGCCCCAGCATTTT

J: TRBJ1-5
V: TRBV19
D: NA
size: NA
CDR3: CASTLLQGSQPQHF
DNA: TGTGCCAGTACCCTCCTACAGGGAAGCCAGCCCCAGCATTTT

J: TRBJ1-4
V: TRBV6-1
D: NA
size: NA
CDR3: CASSETVPTNEKLFF
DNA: TGTGCCAGCAGTGAGACAGTTCCAACTAATGAAAAACTGTTTTTT

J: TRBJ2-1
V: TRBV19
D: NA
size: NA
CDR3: CASSISEGTYNEQFF
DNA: TGTGCCAGTAGTATTTCGGAGGGGACCTACAATGAGCAGTTCTTC

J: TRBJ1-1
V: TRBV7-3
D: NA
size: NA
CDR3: CASSTELPRLPKLFF
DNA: TGTGCCAGCAGCACCGAACTTCCGAGGCTACCGAAGCTTTTCTTT

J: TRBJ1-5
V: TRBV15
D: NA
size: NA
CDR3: CATREGDVTGLQNQPQHF
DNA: TGTGCCACCCGAGAGGGGGATGTAACCGGACTCCAAAATCAGCCCCAGCATTTT

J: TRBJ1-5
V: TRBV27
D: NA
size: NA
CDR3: CASSLSFRVTGNQPQHF
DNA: TGTGCCAGCAGTTTATCTTTCCGGGTAACGGGCAATCAGCCCCAGCATTTT

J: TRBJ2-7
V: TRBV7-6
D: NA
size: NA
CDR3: CASSLAQGEQYF
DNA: TGTGCCAGCAGCTTAGCCCAGGGGGAGCAGTACTTC

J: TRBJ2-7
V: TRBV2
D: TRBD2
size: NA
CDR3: CASRETSGHTYEQYF
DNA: TGTGCCAGCAGGGAGACTAGCGGGCATACCTACGAGCAGTACTTC

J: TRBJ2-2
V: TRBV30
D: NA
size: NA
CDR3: CAWGSGNTGELFF
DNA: TGTGCCTGGGGATCGGGGAACACCGGGGAGCTGTTTTTT

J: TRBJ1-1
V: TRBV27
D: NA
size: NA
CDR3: CASSLYPRGENTEAFF
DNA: TGTGCCAGCAGTTTATACCCCAGGGGCGAGAACACTGAAGCTTTCTTT

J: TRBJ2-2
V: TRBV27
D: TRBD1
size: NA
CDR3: CASSLSFPGQVPYGELFF
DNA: TGTGCCAGCAGTTTATCGTTCCCGGGACAGGTTCCGTACGGGGAGCTGTTTTTT

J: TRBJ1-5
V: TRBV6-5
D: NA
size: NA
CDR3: CASSLRGYNQPQHF
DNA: TGTGCCAGCAGCCTACGGGGTTACAATCAGCCCCAGCATTTT

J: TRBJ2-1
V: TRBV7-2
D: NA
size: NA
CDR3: CASSLGRHNEQFF
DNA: TGTGCCAGCAGCTTAGGACGCCACAATGAGCAGTTCTTC

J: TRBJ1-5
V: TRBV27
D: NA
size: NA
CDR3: CASRAGTASNQPQHF
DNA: TGTGCCAGCAGGGCGGGGACGGCTAGCAATCAGCCCCAGCATTTT

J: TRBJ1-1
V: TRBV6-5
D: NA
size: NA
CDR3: CASTPGRELEAFF
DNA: TGTGCCAGCACCCCCGGGCGGGAGCTAGAAGCTTTCTTT

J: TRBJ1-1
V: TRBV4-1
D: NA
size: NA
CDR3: CASSLQDGQNTEAFF
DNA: TGCGCCAGCAGCCTTCAGGACGGGCAGAACACTGAAGCTTTCTTT

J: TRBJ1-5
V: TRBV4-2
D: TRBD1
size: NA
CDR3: CASSLGQGANQPQHF
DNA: TGTGCCAGCAGCCTTGGACAGGGGGCGAATCAGCCCCAGCATTTT

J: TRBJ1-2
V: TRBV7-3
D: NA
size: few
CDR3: CASSLWGTTYGYTF
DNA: TGTGCCAGCAGCTTATGGGGTACCACTTATGGCTACACCTTC

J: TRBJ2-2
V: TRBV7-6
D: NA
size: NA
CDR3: CASSLNGELFF
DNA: TGTGCCAGCAGCTTAAACGGGGAGCTGTTTTTT

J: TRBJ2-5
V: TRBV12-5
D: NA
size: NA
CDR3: CASGLVRWIQYF
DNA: TGTGCTAGTGGTTTGGTACGGTGGATCCAGTACTTC

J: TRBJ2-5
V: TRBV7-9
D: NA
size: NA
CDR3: CASSSSLGVETQYF
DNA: TGTGCCAGCAGCTCAAGCCTGGGAGTAGAGACCCAGTACTTC

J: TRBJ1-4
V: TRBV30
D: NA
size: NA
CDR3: CAWSVPGRTEKLFF
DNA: TGTGCCTGGAGTGTACCCGGCAGAACTGAAAAACTGTTTTTT

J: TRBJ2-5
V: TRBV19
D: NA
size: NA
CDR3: CASSKGEYQETQYF
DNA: TGTGCCAGTAGTAAGGGAGAGTACCAAGAGACCCAGTACTTC

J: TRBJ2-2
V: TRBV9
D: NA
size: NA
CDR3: CASSPRERGFTGELFF
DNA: TGTGCCAGCAGCCCTAGGGAACGGGGGTTCACCGGGGAGCTGTTTTTT

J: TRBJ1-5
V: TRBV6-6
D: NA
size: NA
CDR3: CAANHQPQHF
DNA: TGTGCCGCAAACCATCAGCCCCAGCATTTT

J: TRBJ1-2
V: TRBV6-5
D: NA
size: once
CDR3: CASSYSTINSYGYTF
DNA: TGTGCCAGCAGTTACTCGACGATCAACAGCTATGGCTACACCTTC

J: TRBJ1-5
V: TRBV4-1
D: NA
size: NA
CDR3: CASSQGQENQPQHF
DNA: TGCGCCAGCAGCCAAGGACAGGAGAATCAGCCCCAGCATTTT

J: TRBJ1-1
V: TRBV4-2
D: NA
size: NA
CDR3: CASSQESSVEAFF
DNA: TGTGCCAGCAGCCAAGAATCTAGCGTTGAAGCTTTCTTT

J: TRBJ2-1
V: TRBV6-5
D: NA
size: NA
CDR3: CASSYGRDEQFF
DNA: TGTGCCAGCAGTTACGGCAGGGATGAGCAGTTCTTC

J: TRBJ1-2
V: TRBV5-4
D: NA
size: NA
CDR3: CASSQEWSSNYGYTF
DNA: TGTGCCAGCAGCCAAGAGTGGAGCTCCAACTATGGCTACACCTTC

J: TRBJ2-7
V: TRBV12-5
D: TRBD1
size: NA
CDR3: CASGSVGQRYEQYF
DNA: TGTGCTAGTGGTTCCGTGGGACAGCGGTACGAGCAGTACTTC

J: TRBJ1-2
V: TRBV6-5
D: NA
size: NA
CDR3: CASSLGGLYYTF
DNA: TGTGCCAGCAGTCTAGGGGGTTTATACTACACCTTC

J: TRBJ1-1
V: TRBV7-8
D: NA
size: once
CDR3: CASSLQGGNTEAFF
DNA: TGTGCCAGCAGCCTTCAGGGTGGGAACACTGAAGCTTTCTTT

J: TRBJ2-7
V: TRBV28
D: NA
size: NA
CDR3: CASSFEGYEQYF
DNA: TGTGCCAGCAGTTTTGAGGGCTACGAGCAGTACTTC

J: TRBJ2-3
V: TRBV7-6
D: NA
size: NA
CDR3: CASSLRQFTDTQYF
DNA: TGTGCCAGCAGCTTGAGACAGTTCACAGATACGCAGTATTTT